Listed below are T cell receptor beta chains from one sample, sequenced in a study of T cells after yellow fever vaccination. TCRdb independently ran MiXCR on the 5' RACE reads; one entry per CDR3 protein. The data show 300,000 or so distinct CDR3 sequences, about 6.9% seen once. The sample here was PBMCs, taken around 45 days after the first yellow fever vaccination. The receptors stem from a man aged 18 to 35 who received the YFV17D yellow fever vaccine. Each CDR3 is given with its conserved first and last residue. A D gene is named only where the DNA matches it firmly. Expanded clones are given a class, and other clones once, few, many or no size at all.

D | size | J | V | CDR3 | DNA
. | few | TRBJ1-6 | TRBV6-5 | CASSYSASRSSYNSPLHF | TGTGCCAGCAGTTACTCGGCCAGCAGGAGCTCCTATAATTCACCCCTCCACTTT
. | few | TRBJ1-6 | TRBV27 | CASRLPGAREGSPLHF | TGTGCCAGCAGGCTGCCAGGGGCCCGCGAGGGGTCACCCCTCCACTTT
TRBD1 | few | TRBJ2-2 | TRBV5-1 | CASSQTTGSTGELFF | TGCGCCAGCAGCCAGACGACAGGGAGCACCGGGGAGCTGTTTTTT
. | many | TRBJ1-1 | TRBV29-1 | CSVKVQGEAFF | TGCAGCGTTAAGGTGCAGGGAGAAGCTTTCTTT
. | . | TRBJ2-5 | TRBV29-1 | CSVTYPSVPETQYF | TGCAGCGTCACATACCCATCGGTCCCGGAGACCCAGTACTTC
. | many | TRBJ2-3 | TRBV11-1 | CASSLARGATITDTQYF | TGTGCCAGCAGCTTAGCGCGCGGAGCCACTATCACAGATACGCAGTATTTT
TRBD1 | . | TRBJ1-1 | TRBV20-1 | CSAPRQGGVGTEAFF | TGCAGTGCTCCCAGACAGGGTGGGGTGGGGACTGAAGCTTTCTTT
. | few | TRBJ1-1 | TRBV27 | CASRADGGAAQAFF | TGTGCCAGCAGAGCTGACGGGGGCGCCGCTCAAGCTTTCTTT
. | . | TRBJ2-2 | TRBV4-1 | CASSQSTGNTGELFF | TGCGCCAGCAGCCAATCTACAGGGAACACCGGGGAGCTGTTTTTT
. | . | TRBJ2-4 | TRBV3-1 | CASSQDAQAKNIQYF | TGTGCCAGCAGCCAAGATGCACAAGCCAAAAACATTCAGTACTTC
. | . | TRBJ2-5 | TRBV5-1 | CASRRQDQETQYF | TGCGCCAGTCGGAGACAGGATCAAGAGACCCAGTACTTC
. | many | TRBJ2-1 | TRBV5-1 | CASSDLTSGTYNEQFF | TGCGCCAGCAGCGATCTGACTAGTGGAACGTACAATGAGCAGTTCTTC
. | . | TRBJ1-1 | TRBV19 | CASSISNQPEAFF | TGTGCCAGTAGTATCAGCAACCAACCCGAAGCTTTCTTT
. | few | TRBJ1-4 | TRBV4-1 | CASSQEGFEEKLFF | TGCGCCAGCAGCCAAGAAGGGTTTGAGGAAAAACTGTTTTTT
TRBD2 | few | TRBJ2-5 | TRBV5-1 | CASSLGTSGEETQYF | TGCGCCAGCAGCTTAGGGACTAGCGGGGAAGAGACCCAGTACTTC
TRBD2 | . | TRBJ2-1 | TRBV6-5 | CASSYSGTRGPNEQFF | TGTGCCAGCAGTTACTCCGGGACTAGGGGACCCAATGAGCAGTTCTTC
. | few | TRBJ2-5 | TRBV20-1 | CSARGDLIGETQYF | TGCAGTGCTAGAGGCGATCTGATCGGGGAGACCCAGTACTTC
TRBD2 | . | TRBJ2-5 | TRBV5-8 | CASSFLASGEETQYF | TGTGCCAGCAGCTTCTTGGCTAGCGGAGAAGAGACCCAGTACTTC
. | few | TRBJ2-2 | TRBV29-1 | CSVVKSGELFF | TGCAGCGTGGTAAAGTCCGGGGAGCTGTTTTTT
. | . | TRBJ1-5 | TRBV28 | CAGRSTLGGLVQPQHF | TGTGCCGGAAGATCTACGCTGGGGGGACTGGTCCAGCCCCAGCATTTT
. | few | TRBJ1-5 | TRBV7-8 | CASSPRGESNQPQHF | TGTGCCAGCAGCCCACGGGGGGAAAGCAATCAGCCCCAGCATTTT
TRBD2 | . | TRBJ2-3 | TRBV2 | CASSHTSGIDTQYF | TGTGCCAGCAGTCACACTAGCGGGATAGATACGCAGTATTTT
. | . | TRBJ1-1 | TRBV5-1 | CASSPGEVNTEAFF | TGCGCCAGCAGCCCTGGGGAGGTGAACACTGAAGCTTTCTTT
. | few | TRBJ1-1 | TRBV6-2/TRBV6-3 | CASSWAEMNAEAFF | TGTGCCAGCAGTTGGGCGGAGATGAACGCTGAAGCTTTCTTT
. | . | TRBJ1-5 | TRBV23-1 | CASIGRGGQPQHF | TGCGCCAGCATTGGAAGGGGCGGTCAGCCCCAGCATTTT
TRBD1 | few | TRBJ1-2 | TRBV29-1 | CSDRTGGYGYTF | TGCAGCGACCGGACAGGGGGCTATGGCTACACCTTC
TRBD1 | many | TRBJ2-2 | TRBV5-1 | CASSRGTGRTGELFF | TGCGCCAGCAGCCGGGGGACAGGGAGAACCGGGGAGCTGTTTTTT
TRBD1 | many | TRBJ2-1 | TRBV6-2/TRBV6-3 | CASSKITGGSYNEQFF | TGTGCCAGCAGCAAAATAACAGGGGGGAGCTACAATGAGCAGTTCTTC
. | few | TRBJ2-5 | TRBV13 | CASSARLVQETQYF | TGTGCCAGCAGCGCGAGACTAGTCCAAGAGACCCAGTACTTC
TRBD1 | few | TRBJ1-2 | TRBV29-1 | CSVDIDRERGYTF | TGCAGCGTTGATATCGACAGGGAGCGCGGCTACACCTTC
. | many | TRBJ1-1 | TRBV5-1 | CASSFQHLGVTEAFF | TGCGCCAGCAGCTTCCAACATCTAGGGGTCACTGAAGCTTTCTTT
. | few | TRBJ1-2 | TRBV28 | CASSLQNGPVNGYTF | TGTGCCAGCAGTTTACAGAACGGACCGGTGAATGGCTACACCTTC
. | many | TRBJ1-2 | TRBV12-3/TRBV12-4 | CASSWGNHGYTF | TGTGCCAGCAGTTGGGGAAACCATGGCTACACCTTC
. | . | TRBJ2-7 | TRBV4-2 | CAMGPARLSSGAPYEQYF | TGTGCCATGGGCCCCGCCCGCCTCTCCTCGGGGGCTCCCTACGAGCAGTACTTC
. | few | TRBJ1-5 | TRBV5-1 | CASSLGDLEGQPQHF | TGCGCCAGCAGCTTGGGCGATCTCGAGGGGCAGCCCCAGCATTTT
. | many | TRBJ1-2 | TRBV6-2/TRBV6-3 | CASSYSAYREYDTF | TGTGCCAGCAGTTACTCGGCCTACAGGGAGTACGACACCTTC
. | . | TRBJ1-5 | TRBV28 | CASRHLVSGEPNQPQHF | TGTGCCAGCAGACACCTCGTTTCCGGGGAGCCCAATCAGCCCCAGCATTTT
. | few | TRBJ1-3 | TRBV20-1 | CSATPLDSGNTIYF | TGCAGTGCTACACCCCTAGACTCTGGAAACACCATATATTTT
. | . | TRBJ1-2 | TRBV6-2/TRBV6-3 | CASSTNNYGYTF | TGTGCCAGCAGCACCAATAACTATGGCTACACCTTC
. | few | TRBJ2-5 | TRBV18 | CASRTIGETQYF | TGTGCCAGCCGAACGATTGGGGAGACCCAGTACTTC
TRBD1 | many | TRBJ2-7 | TRBV23-1 | CASRPLRDRGPNEQYF | TGCGCCAGCAGACCCCTCCGGGACAGGGGGCCCAACGAGCAGTACTTC
TRBD1 | . | TRBJ2-7 | TRBV7-9 | CASSPGSGGTGSVEQYF | TGTGCCAGCAGCCCTGGCTCCGGCGGGACAGGGTCTGTCGAGCAGTACTTC
. | few | TRBJ2-7 | TRBV7-2 | CASSLLEVGVEQYF | TGTGCCAGCAGCTTATTGGAGGTCGGGGTCGAGCAGTACTTC
TRBD1 | few | TRBJ1-2 | TRBV4-1 | CASSRETGATNYGYTF | TGCGCCAGCAGCCGAGAGACAGGGGCAACTAACTATGGCTACACCTTC
. | few | TRBJ2-1 | TRBV11-2 | CASSSRKLEEFLHDEQFF | TGTGCCAGCAGCTCCCGAAAATTAGAGGAATTCCTACATGATGAGCAGTTCTTC
. | few | TRBJ2-4 | TRBV6-2/TRBV6-3 | CASRTLAPENIQYF | TGTGCCAGCAGAACCTTGGCCCCGGAGAACATTCAGTACTTC
TRBD2 | few | TRBJ2-7 | TRBV7-2 | CASLPRQRGEQYF | TGTGCCAGCCTACCTCGCCAGCGGGGCGAGCAGTACTTC
. | few | TRBJ1-2 | TRBV5-4 | CASSLGLSADTF | TGTGCCAGCAGCTTGGGGTTGTCGGCGGACACCTTC
. | few | TRBJ1-4 | TRBV6-5 | CASSYSKLLRGHFEKLFF | TGTGCCAGCAGTTACTCGAAGTTGCTCCGGGGGCATTTTGAAAAACTGTTTTTT
TRBD1 | many | TRBJ1-1 | TRBV5-1 | CASRPGTGGLNTEAFF | TGCGCCAGCAGGCCCGGGACAGGGGGCTTGAACACTGAAGCTTTCTTT
. | many | TRBJ1-2 | TRBV6-5 | CASSNRAYNYGYTF | TGTGCCAGCAGTAACAGGGCCTATAACTATGGCTACACCTTC
. | . | TRBJ1-5 | TRBV6-1 | CASRREDQPQHF | TGTGCCAGCAGGAGGGAGGATCAGCCCCAGCATTTT
. | few | TRBJ2-1 | TRBV4-1 | CASSQVAANSYNEQFF | TGCGCCAGCAGCCAAGTAGCGGCAAACTCCTACAATGAGCAGTTCTTC
. | few | TRBJ2-1 | TRBV20-1 | CSAPDSREDEQFF | TGCAGTGCTCCGGACTCAAGAGAGGATGAGCAGTTCTTC
. | . | TRBJ1-6 | TRBV7-9 | CASSSADYSPLHF | TGTGCCAGCAGCTCAGCTGACTATTCACCCCTCCACTTT